One and the same sample provided the 3 T cell receptor beta chains below, sequenced in a study of PD-L1 blockade in urothelial cancer. The time point here: pretreatment peripheral blood. Clones were sequenced by immunoSEQ multiplex PCR, and TCRdb holds only the in-frame ones, with some missing. The table has 70,000 to 75,000 clones, 85% to 90% seen once. The sample in question was PBMCs, obtained around atezolizumab (anti-PD-L1) treatment. The receptors stem from a man in his sixties or seventies with urothelial cancer.

The chain combines TRBV28 with TRBJ2-7; TRBD1 agrees at 7 bases. The CDR3 extends over 15 amino acids. The trim removed 2 bases at V and 5 bases at J, leaving 9 bases unmatched. Germline CDR1 MDHEN, CDR2 SYDVKM. The CDR3 loop is CASSLIRQGAHEQYF. In nucleotides, the CDR3 is TGTGCCAGCAGTTTAATTCGACAGGGCGCCCACGAGCAGTACTTC.

V and J are TRBV5-1 and TRBJ2-1, with TRBD1 matching over 9 bases. In germline, CDR1 is SGHRS, CDR2 YFSETQ. With 4 bases clipped from V and 8 bases from J, the junction kept 16 bases outside the gene matches. CDR3 length: 17 residues. CDR3 in DNA: TGCGCCAGCAGCCCGGGGCTACAGGGGGCAGGATACCATGAGCAGTTCTTC. It codes for CASSPGLQGAGYHEQFF.

V gene TRBV2 combines with J gene TRBJ1-2, with D maybe TRBD1 (5 bases). This CDR3 spans 13 amino acids. V lost 8 bases, J lost 4 bases, and 14 bases lay in between. The germline gives CDR1 SNHLY, CDR2 FYNNEI. The CDR3 is CASSPGPIYGYTF. For the CDR3, the DNA is TGTGCCAGCTCGCCAGGGCCCATCTATGGCTACACCTTC.